This paragraph covers one T cell receptor (beta chain) sequence. This clonotype was counted only a few times. Its antigen is currently not known. Per-nucleotide qualities are absent, and no much larger clonotype sits a single base away. This specimen comes from a study of response to subunit inactivated influenza vaccine (dated by TCRdb to between 2018 and 2020). With regard to the full study: The study used deep quantitative T cell receptor repertoire profiling to track responses to a trivalent subunit inactivated influenza vaccine.

To prepare the library, RT-PCR was applied. Sequencing instrument: Illumina HiSeq 2500. The public reads were reprocessed in TCRdb via fastp at Q25 and MiXCR, keeping in-frame beta chains. Entries are consolidated by CDR3 protein sequence, retaining the most common genes and DNA. For this sample the table gives roughly 710,000 distinct CDR3 sequences, of which 14% were detected only once. The ten largest clones add up to 6% to 9.5% of the sample. The full study reports these points: The authors proposed that each seasonal influenza vaccination may bring in only a limited number of new T cells.

Ends trimmed: V by 2 bases, J by 9 bases; bases unmatched to a gene: 8. For CDR1 and CDR2, the germline V gene (reference sequence) lists WNHNN and SYGVQD. The CDR3 spans 15 residues, from the cysteine through the phenylalanine. Only CDR3 DNA is held: 45 bases, read in frame from base 1. This sample comprised PBMCs from blood, obtained approximately 15 days before vaccination. The TCR comes from a man aged 50-60 years who received an inactivated influenza vaccine. Donor details come from another sample of the same person, matched by shared clones. Recombination connected TRBV10-1 to TRBJ2-1, with 9 junctional bases fitting TRBD2. The CDR3 amino acid sequence is: CASSEPRGGAGEQFF. The nucleotide sequence is given as TGCGCCAGCAGTGAGCCTCGCGGGGGGGCCGGTGAGCAGTTCTTC.